This T cell receptor (beta chain) was identified during a study of blood T cell repertoires in COVID-19. Overall study context: Whether acute or convalescent, the COVID-19 samples came from the United States, Italy and Spain. T cells, B-cell-depleted T cells, or PBMCs provided the cDNA or gDNA that served as material.

In the original processing: Nucleated cell counts were estimated from reference gene primer amplification. Assay: immunoSEQ multiplex PCR; the TCRdb copy retains only in-frame clones and omits some. The D gene and trimming were derived from the DNA, and the V and J assignments and clone size from that table. Of around 230,000 clones in the sample, just over 85% are singletons; the top ten hold around 2%. The CDR3 length is 17 residues. V gave up 1 base and J gave up 3 bases, with 17 bases separating them. CDR1 and CDR2 from the germline V gene are KGHDR and SFDVKD. Sequencing used peripheral blood. This TCR was recovered from a man aged 25-40 years who had recovered from COVID-19. The V gene is TRBV24-1, the J gene TRBJ1-1; D is possibly TRBD1 (6 bases). The CDR3 protein is CATSDFYLGGFDTEAFF. CDR3 sequence (DNA): TGTGCCACCAGTGATTTTTATCTAGGGGGTTTCGACACTGAAGCTTTCTTT.